The T cell receptor (beta chain) described here comes from a study of T-cell reconstitution after alpha-beta-depleted transplantation in children. TCRbeta library construction was performed incorporating unique molecular identifiers. Each CDR3 protein gets one entry after TCRdb re-called the PCR reads with MiXCR. Found here are some 600,000 distinct CDR3 sequences, approximately 12% of them singletons; the top ten hold approximately 2.1%. Per germline, CDR1 LGHNA and CDR2 YSLEER. The CDR3 consists of 16 residues. Trimming took off 1 base at V and 1 base at J, with 14 bases between the two ends. The sequence derives from a male patient younger than 18 who had a stem cell transplant for acute myeloid leukemia, so the T cells may come from the graft donor. The material was PBMCs, mostly from graft donor cells, obtained 360 days after TCRalphabeta/CD19-depleted stem cell transplant. V and J are TRBV4-3 and TRBJ2-7; perhaps TRBD2 as D (7 bases). CDR3 region: CASSQVGRGGSYEQYF. The CDR3 DNA reads TGCGCCAGCAGCCAAGTAGGCAGGGGAGGGTCCTACGAGCAGTACTTC.